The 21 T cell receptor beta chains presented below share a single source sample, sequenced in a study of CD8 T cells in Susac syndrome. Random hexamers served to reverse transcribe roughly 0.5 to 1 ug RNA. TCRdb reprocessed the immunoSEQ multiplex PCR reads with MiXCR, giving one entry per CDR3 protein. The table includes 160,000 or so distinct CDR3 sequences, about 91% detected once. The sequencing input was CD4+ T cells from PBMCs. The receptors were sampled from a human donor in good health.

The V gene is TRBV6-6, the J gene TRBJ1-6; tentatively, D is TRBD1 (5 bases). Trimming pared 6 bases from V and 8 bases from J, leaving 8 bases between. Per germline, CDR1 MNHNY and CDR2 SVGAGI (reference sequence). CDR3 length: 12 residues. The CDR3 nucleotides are TGTGCCAGCAGCTCGGGGGATTCACCCCTCCACTTT. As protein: CASSSGDSPLHF.

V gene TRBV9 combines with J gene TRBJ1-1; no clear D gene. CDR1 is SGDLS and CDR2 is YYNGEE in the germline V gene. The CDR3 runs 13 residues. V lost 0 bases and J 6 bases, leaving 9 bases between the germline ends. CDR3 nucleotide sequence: TGTGCCAGCAGCGTAGTAATCGCCTCTGAAGCTTTCTTT. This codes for CASSVVIASEAFF. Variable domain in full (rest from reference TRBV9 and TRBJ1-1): DSGVTQTPKHLITATGQRVTLRCSPRSGDLSVYWYQQSLDQGLQFLIQYYNGEERAKGNILERFSAQQFPDLHSELNLSSLELGDSALYFCASSVVIASEAFFGQGTRLTVV.

The CDR3 here is CASSSGQGVRTEAFF. For the CDR3, the DNA is TGTGCCAGCAGTTCAGGACAGGGCGTTCGGACTGAAGCTTTCTTT. The rearrangement links TRBV6-2 or TRBV6-3 to TRBJ1-1, with 8 nucleotides matching TRBD1. The CDR3 is 15 residues long. Germline assignment: CDR1 MNHEY and CDR2 SVGEGT. Trimming cost V 4 bases and J 5 bases; bases outside gene matches: 9.

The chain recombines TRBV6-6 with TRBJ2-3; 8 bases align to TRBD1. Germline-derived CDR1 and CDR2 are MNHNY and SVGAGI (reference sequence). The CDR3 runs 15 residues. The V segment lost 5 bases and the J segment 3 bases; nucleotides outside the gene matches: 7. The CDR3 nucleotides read TGTGCCAGCAGTCAGGGACAGGTCTCAACAGATACGCAGTATTTT. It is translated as CASSQGQVSTDTQYF.

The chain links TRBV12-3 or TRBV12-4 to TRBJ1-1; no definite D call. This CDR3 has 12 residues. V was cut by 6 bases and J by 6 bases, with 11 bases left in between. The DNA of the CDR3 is TGTGCCAGCAGCTTCTATTGGGCTGAAGCTTTCTTT. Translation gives CASSFYWAEAFF.

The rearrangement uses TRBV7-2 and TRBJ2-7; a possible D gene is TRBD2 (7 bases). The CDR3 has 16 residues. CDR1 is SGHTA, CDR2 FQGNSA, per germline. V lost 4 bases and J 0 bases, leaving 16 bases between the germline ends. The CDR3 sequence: CASSSGGGRLSYEQYF. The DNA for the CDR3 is TGTGCCAGCAGCTCGGGCGGGGGCCGCCTCTCCTACGAGCAGTACTTC.

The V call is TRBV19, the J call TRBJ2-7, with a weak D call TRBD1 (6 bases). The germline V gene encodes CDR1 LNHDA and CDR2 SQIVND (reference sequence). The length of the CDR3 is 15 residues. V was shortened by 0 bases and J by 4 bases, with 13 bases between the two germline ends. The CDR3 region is CASSIEPGTLYEQYF. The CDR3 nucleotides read TGTGCCAGTAGTATAGAGCCCGGGACACTTTACGAGCAGTACTTC.

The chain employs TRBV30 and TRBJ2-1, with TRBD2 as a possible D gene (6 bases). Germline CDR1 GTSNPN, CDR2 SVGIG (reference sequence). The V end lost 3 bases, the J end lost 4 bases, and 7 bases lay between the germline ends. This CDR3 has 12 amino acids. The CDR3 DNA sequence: TGTGCCTGGAGGGGACTTTACAATGAGCAGTTCTTC. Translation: CAWRGLYNEQFF.

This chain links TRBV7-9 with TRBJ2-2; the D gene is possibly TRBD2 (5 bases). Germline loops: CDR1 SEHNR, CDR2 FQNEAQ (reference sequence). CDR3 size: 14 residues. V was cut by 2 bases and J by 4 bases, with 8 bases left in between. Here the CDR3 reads CASSLREFTGELFF. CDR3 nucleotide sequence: TGTGCCAGCAGCTTAAGGGAGTTCACCGGGGAGCTGTTTTTT.

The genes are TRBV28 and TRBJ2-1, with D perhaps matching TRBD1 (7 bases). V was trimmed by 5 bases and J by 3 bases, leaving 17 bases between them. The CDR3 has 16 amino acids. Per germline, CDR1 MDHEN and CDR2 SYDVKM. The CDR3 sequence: CASSHGGTDRYNEQFF. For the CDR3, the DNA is TGTGCCAGCAGTCATGGGGGGACAGATCGCTACAATGAGCAGTTCTTC.

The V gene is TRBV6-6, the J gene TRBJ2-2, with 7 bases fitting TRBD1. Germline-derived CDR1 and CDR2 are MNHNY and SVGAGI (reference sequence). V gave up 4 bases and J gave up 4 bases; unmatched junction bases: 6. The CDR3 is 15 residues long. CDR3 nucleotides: TGTGCCAGCAGTTTACAGGGGCGCAGCACCGGGGAGCTGTTTTTT. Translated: CASSLQGRSTGELFF.

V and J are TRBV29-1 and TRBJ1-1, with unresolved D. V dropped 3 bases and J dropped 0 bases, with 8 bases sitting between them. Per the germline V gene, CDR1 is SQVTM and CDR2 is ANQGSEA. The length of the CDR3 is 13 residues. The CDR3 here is CSVEENLNTEAFF. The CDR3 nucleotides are TGCAGCGTTGAGGAGAATCTGAACACTGAAGCTTTCTTT.

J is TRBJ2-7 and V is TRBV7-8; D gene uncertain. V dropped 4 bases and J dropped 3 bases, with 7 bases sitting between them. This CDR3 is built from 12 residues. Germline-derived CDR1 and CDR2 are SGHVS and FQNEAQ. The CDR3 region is CASSSSHYEQYF. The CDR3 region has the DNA TGTGCCAGCAGCTCGTCCCACTACGAGCAGTACTTC. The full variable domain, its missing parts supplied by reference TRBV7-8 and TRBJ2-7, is GAGVSQSPRYKVAKRGQDVALRCDPISGHVSLFWYQQALGQGPEFLTYFQNEAQLDKSGLPSDRFFAERPEGSVSTLKIQRTQQEDSAVYLCASSSSHYEQYFGPGTRLTVT.

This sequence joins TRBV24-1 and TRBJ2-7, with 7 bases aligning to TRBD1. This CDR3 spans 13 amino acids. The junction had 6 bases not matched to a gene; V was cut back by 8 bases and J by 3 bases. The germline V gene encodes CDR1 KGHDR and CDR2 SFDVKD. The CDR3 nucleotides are TGTGCCACCATGAATTCAGGGGGCTACGAGCAGTACTTC. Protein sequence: CATMNSGGYEQYF.

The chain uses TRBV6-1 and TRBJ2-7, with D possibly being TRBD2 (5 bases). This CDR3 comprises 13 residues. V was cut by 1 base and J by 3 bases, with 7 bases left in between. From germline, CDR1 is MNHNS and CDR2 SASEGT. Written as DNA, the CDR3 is TGTGCCAGCAGTGAAGGGGAGAACTACGAGCAGTACTTC. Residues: CASSEGENYEQYF.

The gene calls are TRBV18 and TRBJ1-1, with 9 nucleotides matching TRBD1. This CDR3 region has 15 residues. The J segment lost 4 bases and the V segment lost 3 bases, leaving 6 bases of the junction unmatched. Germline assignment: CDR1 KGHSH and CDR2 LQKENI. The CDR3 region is CASSPGQGLGTEAFF. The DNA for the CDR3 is TGTGCCAGCTCACCGGGACAGGGTCTTGGCACTGAAGCTTTCTTT.

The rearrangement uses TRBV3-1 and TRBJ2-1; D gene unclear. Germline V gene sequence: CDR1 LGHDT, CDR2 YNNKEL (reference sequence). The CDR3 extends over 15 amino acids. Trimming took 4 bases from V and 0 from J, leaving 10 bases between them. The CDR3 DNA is TGTGCCAGCAGCCCGACATACGGCTCCTACAATGAGCAGTTCTTC. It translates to CASSPTYGSYNEQFF.

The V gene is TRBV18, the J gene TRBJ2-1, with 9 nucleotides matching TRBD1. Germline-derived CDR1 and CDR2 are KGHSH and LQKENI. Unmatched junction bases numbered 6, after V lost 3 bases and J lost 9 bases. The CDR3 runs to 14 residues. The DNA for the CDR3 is TGTGCCAGCTCACCTGACAGGGGGAAGGGTGAGCAGTTCTTC. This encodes CASSPDRGKGEQFF.

The CDR3 DNA reads as TGTGCCATCAGATCCGGGACAACCGGGTCCTACAATGAGCAGTTCTTC. This gives the protein CAIRSGTTGSYNEQFF. The rearrangement links TRBV10-3 to TRBJ2-1; possible D gene TRBD1, 6 bases. This CDR3 spans 16 amino acids. V gave up 6 bases and J gave up 1 base, with 16 bases separating them. Germline-derived CDR1 and CDR2 are ENHRY and SYGVKD.

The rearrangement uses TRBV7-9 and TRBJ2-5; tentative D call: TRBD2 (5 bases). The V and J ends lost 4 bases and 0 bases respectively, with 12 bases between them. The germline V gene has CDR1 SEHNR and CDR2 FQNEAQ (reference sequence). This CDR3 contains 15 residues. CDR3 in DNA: TGTGCCAGCAGCTCGCCCGGGGTGTACCAAGAGACCCAGTACTTC. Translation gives CASSSPGVYQETQYF.

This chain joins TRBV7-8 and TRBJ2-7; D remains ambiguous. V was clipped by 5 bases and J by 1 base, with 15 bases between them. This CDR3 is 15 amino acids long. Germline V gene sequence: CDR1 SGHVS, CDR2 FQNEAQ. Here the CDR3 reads CASSRVGSSSYEQYF. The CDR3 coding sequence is TGTGCCAGCAGCCGTGTCGGCTCCTCTTCCTACGAGCAGTACTTC.